This TCR beta chain was recovered during a study of post-analysis software for immune sequencing data. Findings and limits, study-wide: For normalized Chao1 diversity, multiple sclerosis patients scored significantly lower than controls did. Among five TRBV segments more frequent in patients than controls were TRBV5-6, TRBV5-1 and TRBV20-1.

Trimming removed 5 bases from V and 5 bases from J; junction bases left unmatched: 15. The CDR3 covers 17 residues. Germline loops: CDR1 SGHVS, CDR2 FQNEAQ. A word on this clonotype: Its antigen is as yet unknown. With a much larger clone just one base away, this may be a read error.

cDNA libraries for TCR beta contained unique molecular identifiers. TCRdb itself ran the PCR reads through MiXCR, one entry per CDR3 protein. The repertoire includes 170,000 or so distinct CDR3 sequences, around 28% of them detected once, and 1.5% sits in the top ten. The chain recombines TRBV7-8 with TRBJ2-4; TRBD1 agrees at 7 bases. The source is a girl between 5 and 17 years old with multiple sclerosis. Source material: blood. The CDR3 sequence: CASSLVGVSTGENIQYF. The CDR3 DNA reads as TGTGCCAGCAGCCTCGTGGGAGTTTCAACAGGGGAAAACATTCAGTACTTC.